Sequencing of this TCR beta chain was carried out in a study of vaccination and CD4 T cells after COVID-19. Germline CDR1 and CDR2: SEHNR and FQNEAQ (reference sequence). CDR3 length equals 17 residues. V shed 5 bases, J shed 0 bases, and the junction held 11 bases outside the gene matches. Treatment given: roughly 10-day PBMC culture with coronavirus spike peptide pools or control peptides (ViraFEST assay). Peptide pool stimulation in ViraFEST expanded antigen-specific T cells, whose TCRs were then sequenced. Oncomine TCR Beta short-read sequencing was applied to DNA from cultured CD4+ T cells. TCRdb ran MiXCR on the PCR reads and lists one entry per CDR3 protein. The sample yields 10,000 to 15,000 distinct CDR3 sequences, approximately 60% seen once. Note on this clonotype: The antigen is undetermined.

The sequenced material came from CD4+ T cells from blood, cultured in vitro. The chain uses TRBV7-9 and TRBJ2-3; 7 bases agree with TRBD2. This receptor was obtained from a human donor who had recovered from COVID-19. CDR3 amino acids: CASSSPRGSGSTDTQYF. The CDR3 bases are TGTGCCAGCAGCAGCCCGCGGGGTAGCGGGAGCACAGATACGCAGTATTTT.